This T cell receptor (beta chain) came from a study of shared clonotypes between healthy human individuals (dated by TCRdb to the early 2020s). Regarding the complete study: A few men and two women, aged 18 to 49 years, made up the cohort. For each donor, CD4 naive and CD4 memory were each given three plates, CD8 naive was given two plates, and CD8 memory was given one plate. To estimate repertoire size and how much clonotypes are shared between individuals, the study performed deep sequencing of blood TCR repertoires from 4 to 6 healthy adults. Different laboratories and diverse techniques were used to prepare libraries and sequence TCR repertoires, to increase sequencing depth and limit assay-specific biases. Between about 0.85 and 8.9 billion PBMCs per donor were obtained by leukapheresis. Points the paper makes about the study in general: When a few donors were compared, the shared fraction of clonotypes was about 5% for naive CD4, less than 4% for naive CD8, more than 2% for memory CD4, and roughly 0.4% for memory CD8. Naive subsets generally had larger estimated clonotype richness than memory subsets did. Rarefaction of sorted-subset datasets indicated incomplete sequencing despite the large sequencing depth. Based on pairwise subsampling, the degree of clonotype sharing among donors was expected to be affected by sequencing depth. Compared with non-shared clonotypes, clonotypes shared by all four sorted-subset donors had higher generation probabilities. Because the study included a small number of donors, the genetic and exposure-history diversity represented was limited. Sampling was restricted to blood, and TCR repertoires in tissues likely differ from the TCR repertoires found in blood.

The CDR3 sequence holds 14 residues, the cysteine and phenylalanine included. Only the CDR3 DNA stays, 42 bases, in frame from base 1. The germline V gene (reference sequence) supplies CDR1 SGHKS and CDR2 YYEKEE. Germline trimming: 2 bases from V, 3 bases from J; junction bases outside gene matches: 5. Using the deep immunoSEQ assay, TCR CDR3 regions were amplified from genomic DNA by multiplex PCR. For each cell subset, the extracted genomic DNA was distributed evenly across all wells of several immunoSEQ 96-well plates, and each plate served as one replicate. Each replicate PCR for sorted subsets received 200 ng genomic DNA, equal to tens of thousands of T cell genomes. The purified libraries were quantified using a Qubit 3.0 fluorometer, sized with a Bioanalyzer 2100, and then quantified again using the KAPA Library Quantification kit. A separate single-read 150-cycle Illumina NextSeq 550 flow cell was used to sequence each immunoSEQ 96-well plate. Processing in the source paper ran as follows. The immunoSEQ output contained only junctional sequences without quality scores, so filtering could not match that applied to full-length reads. To assign V/J genes and CDR3, sequences were annotated using PyIR, a Python wrapper for IgBLAST v1.9, with IMGT germline references. Any read was removed if the V/J assignment was weak (E-value above 1e-6), the CDR3 was missing, or the read contained stop codons, out-of-frame junctions, or ambiguous translated residues. V3J clonotypes were defined as sequences sharing the same inferred V gene, J gene, and CDR3 amino acid sequence. Percentage overlap between repertoires was calculated by dividing the number of shared unique clonotypes by the size of the smaller repertoire. Repertoire richness was assessed with RTK rarefaction, the Chao1 estimator, and Recon v2.1 estimates of unobserved clonotypes. OLGA was used to compute generation probabilities for all TCRbeta clonotypes that the gDNA method yielded from several donors. The clones in this table, taken by TCRdb from immuneACCESS, are in-frame only. Not every clone is retained; where verified, under half of the shortfall comes from an unresolved V gene, and the cause of the rest is unknown. The DNA was the basis for D and trimming; V, J and clone size are from that table. A total of some 2,400,000 clones appear in this sample, more than 90% of them only once. The ten top clones hold around 0.13% of the sample.

Worth noting for this clone: There is no known antigen for this receptor. Base-call qualities are not available, and no considerably larger clone is one nucleotide away.

Donors were healthy HIV-negative adults with no recently reported acute infections or vaccinations. Only Caucasian adults living in Nashville, Tennessee, USA were represented among the donors. Magnetic negative selection was used to enrich CD4+ T cells, after which naive cells were positively selected on CD45RA and the negative fraction became the memory subset. Blood was collected by leukapheresis, and PBMCs were isolated by Ficoll-Histopaque density gradient centrifugation and then cryopreserved in liquid nitrogen vapor phase. Analytical flow cytometry was used to check the purity and quantity of every magnetically sorted T cell population. Genomic DNA was isolated from every sorted fraction and measured by UV absorbance on a Nanodrop 2000c.

This clonotype originated in a man aged 18 to 35 in good health. The rearrangement combines TRBV5-5 with TRBJ2-7, with 7 bases aligning to TRBD1. The sample comprised naive CD4+ T cells sorted from blood. In light of the paper, this sample's cell subset or site label describes: CD45RA+ positively selected. The CDR3 protein sequence reads: CASSLWDSRYEQYF. At the DNA level, the sequence is TGTGCCAGCAGCTTATGGGACAGCCGCTACGAGCAGTACTTC.